This T cell receptor beta chain derives from a study of cytomegalovirus exposure and HLA in healthy donors. Findings and caveats of the study: A further, later analysis showed that HLA-associated TCR beta chains (compared with equally common others) were more clonally expanded. Later genetic work tied a missense DCLRE1C variant to beta-chain V and J trimming.

In the PCR, 60 Vbeta and 13 Jbeta primers were used. In the original processing: There were about 86 million unique TCR beta chains by a later count, and about 12 million of them were shared. Some clones are missing from TCRdb's copy, which holds only in-frame ones; the method was immunoSEQ multiplex PCR. V, J and clone size reflect that table, while D and trimming were determined from the DNA. The data contain over 65,000 clones, approximately 71% of them singletons. V was clipped by 2 bases and J by 3 bases, with 12 bases between them. CDR3 length equals 15 residues. The germline V gene encodes CDR1 SGHVS and CDR2 FNYEAQ. In the case of this clone: Antigen specificity is unknown.

The gene calls are TRBV7-6 and TRBJ2-3, with D possibly being TRBD2 (5 bases). The clonotype was recovered from a man aged 60 to 75 in good health and CMV-seropositive. The source material was PBMCs. In DNA form, the CDR3 reads TGTGCCAGCAGCTTAAGGACTTATCCGACAGATACGCAGTATTTT. Translation gives CASSLRTYPTDTQYF.